Following are 18 T cell receptor beta chains from one sample sequenced in a study of shared clonotypes between healthy human individuals (dated by TCRdb to 2018 to 2021). The library was built by means of the immunoSEQ multiplex PCR assay. Not all clones reach the TCRdb copy of this immuneACCESS table, which keeps in-frame sequences only. Checked studies attribute under half of the gap to unresolved V genes and leave the rest unexplained. Recorded for this sample are approximately 510,000 clones; 79% of them occurred a single time. The ten biggest clones cover roughly 13% of the sample. Sequencing input: PBMCs. The source of these receptors is a woman in her thirties or forties in good health. Some clones in this sample may be carry-over from other donors' samples.

The rearrangement links TRBV10-3 to TRBJ2-1; the D gene is possibly TRBD2 (6 bases). The CDR3 covers 14 residues. V lost 6 bases, J lost 2 bases, and 11 bases lay in between. Per germline, CDR1 ENHRY and CDR2 SYGVKD. In nucleotides, the CDR3 is TGTGCCATCAGCCGGGGGTCCACCTACAATGAGCAGTTCTTC. Translated, it gives CAISRGSTYNEQFF.

The chain recombines TRBV18 with TRBJ1-5; 8 nucleotides match TRBD1. The CDR3 has 16 residues. J gave up 1 base and V 5 bases, and 7 bases lay outside the gene matches. The germline CDR1 and CDR2 sequences are KGHSH and LQKENI. CDR3 sequence reads: CASSDQGAGSNQPQHF. CDR3 nucleotide sequence: TGTGCCAGCTCAGATCAGGGGGCTGGCAGCAATCAGCCCCAGCATTTT.

The genes are TRBV9 and TRBJ2-1, with 10 bases identical to TRBD2. Losses at the gene ends were 4 bases for V and 9 bases for J; bases not matched to a gene: 16. This CDR3 spans 17 amino acids. The germline V gene has CDR1 SGDLS and CDR2 YYNGEE. The CDR3 DNA reads TGTGCCAGCAGCTCCTATAGGGGACTAGCGACGGACGGTGAGCAGTTCTTC. Amino acid sequence: CASSSYRGLATDGEQFF. The full variable domain, its missing parts supplied by reference TRBV9 and TRBJ2-1, is DSGVTQTPKHLITATGQRVTLRCSPRSGDLSVYWYQQSLDQGLQFLIQYYNGEERAKGNILERFSAQQFPDLHSELNLSSLELGDSALYFCASSSYRGLATDGEQFFGPGTRLTVL.

The V gene is TRBV5-4, the J gene TRBJ1-1; no firm D call. The CDR3 covers 14 residues. Germline loops: CDR1 SGHNT, CDR2 YYREEE (reference sequence). V gave up 0 bases and J gave up 0 bases, with 6 bases separating them. CDR3 region: CASSLERVNTEAFF. The CDR3 DNA reads TGTGCCAGCAGCTTGGAAAGAGTGAACACTGAAGCTTTCTTT. The full variable domain, rest sourced from reference TRBV5-4 and TRBJ1-1, is ETGVTQSPTHLIKTRGQQVTLRCSSQSGHNTVSWYQQALGQGPQFIFQYYREEENGRGNFPPRFSGLQFPNYSSELNVNALELDDSALYLCASSLERVNTEAFFGQGTRLTVV.

This clone was observed a single time. In nucleotides, the CDR3 is TGTGCCAGCAGCTTGGCCTTGGGCCGGACAGGGGGCGCCGAGCAGTACTTC. This translates into CASSLALGRTGGAEQYF. This chain links TRBV5-4 with TRBJ2-7; 11 bases agree with TRBD1. The CDR3 has 17 amino acids. Germline CDR1 and CDR2: SGHNT and YYREEE (reference sequence). With V trimmed by 0 bases and J by 6 bases, 11 bases remained unmatched.

This chain connects TRBV19 to TRBJ2-7; TRBD1 agrees at 9 bases. Losses at the gene ends were 3 bases for V and 0 bases for J; bases not matched to a gene: 9. This CDR3 is 17 amino acids long. Per germline, CDR1 LNHDA and CDR2 SQIVND (reference sequence). Written as DNA, the CDR3 is TGTGCCAGTAGTATCCCTCACGGACAGGGGAGCTCCTACGAGCAGTACTTC. This gives the protein CASSIPHGQGSSYEQYF.

This chain joins TRBV7-9 and TRBJ1-1, with TRBD1 matching over 9 bases. The CDR3 consists of 13 residues. V shed 5 bases, J shed 3 bases, and the junction held 1 base outside the gene matches. Germline V lookup: CDR1 SEHNR, CDR2 FQNEAQ (reference sequence). CDR3 in amino acids: CASSRQGDTEAFF. The DNA of the CDR3 is TGTGCCAGCAGCCGACAGGGGGACACTGAAGCTTTCTTT.

The rearrangement uses TRBV27 and TRBJ1-2; perhaps TRBD1 as D (5 bases). V was trimmed by 2 bases and J by 4 bases, leaving 11 bases between them. The CDR3 consists of 14 residues. Per germline, CDR1 MNHEY and CDR2 SMNVEV (reference sequence). Here the CDR3 reads CASSLRDGAYGYTF. The CDR3 bases are TGTGCCAGCAGTTTACGCGACGGGGCCTATGGCTACACCTTC.

This clone was observed once. One base away lies a much larger clone, so this may be a sequencing read error. V usage is TRBV7-2 and J usage is TRBJ1-2; D uncertain. Trimming left V 5 bases short and J 4 bases short, with 8 bases between. CDR1 and CDR2 from the germline V gene are SGHTA and FQGNSA. CDR3 length equals 12 residues. CDR3 sequence reads: CASSQVGYGYTF. The DNA of the CDR3 is TGTGCCAGCAGCCAAGTGGGCTATGGCTACACCTTC. The full variable domain, completed using reference TRBV7-2 and TRBJ1-2, is GAGVSQSPSNKVTEKGKDVELRCDPISGHTALYWYRQSLGQGLEFLIYFQGNSAPDKSGLPSDRFSAERTGGSVSTLTIQRTQQEDSAVYLCASSQVGYGYTFGSGTRLTVV.

This rearrangement joins TRBV4-3 to TRBJ1-1, with no clear D. With 0 bases removed from V and 1 base from J, the gap between germline ends came to 6 bases. Germline CDR1 is LGHNA and CDR2 is YSLEER. CDR3 length: 14 amino acids. Written as DNA, the CDR3 is TGCGCCAGCAGCCAAGATGGCGGGAACACTGAAGCTTTCTTT. It translates to CASSQDGGNTEAFF.

CDR3 protein: CASSITGDNTGELFF. CDR3 in DNA: TGTGCCAGTAGTATAACCGGGGACAACACCGGGGAGCTGTTTTTT. The V and J genes are TRBV19 and TRBJ2-2, with D perhaps matching TRBD1 or TRBD2 (5 bases each). The CDR3 consists of 15 residues. Germline-derived CDR1 and CDR2 are LNHDA and SQIVND (reference sequence). V lost 2 bases and J 2 bases, leaving 9 bases between the germline ends.

V gene TRBV6-5 combines with J gene TRBJ2-3; D gene ambiguous. The CDR3 length is 15 residues. Germline CDR1 reads MNHEY; CDR2 reads SVGAGI. The ends were cut back, 6 bases at V and 2 bases at J, with 15 bases in the middle. CDR3 residues: CASSRLLGHTDTQYF. The CDR3 DNA follows: TGTGCCAGCAGCCGCCTTCTGGGCCACACAGATACGCAGTATTTT.

This clone came up a few times. The chain combines TRBV27 with TRBJ2-7; D may be TRBD1 (5 bases). The CDR3 loop spans 14 amino acids. CDR1 is MNHEY and CDR2 is SMNVEV in the germline V gene (reference sequence). V gave up 1 base and J gave up 5 bases, with 12 bases separating them. Here the CDR3 DNA reads TGTGCCAGCAGTTTATTTGGGGCCTCGGACGAGCAGTACTTC. Translation gives CASSLFGASDEQYF.

The CDR3 nucleotides are TGTGCCAGCAGCTTAGTATACAATGAGCAGTTCTTC. It encodes CASSLVYNEQFF. The V and J genes are TRBV7-2 and TRBJ2-1; D not resolved. The CDR3 has 12 amino acids. V was cut by 1 base and J by 4 bases, with 2 bases left in between. Germline CDR1 is SGHTA and CDR2 is FQGNSA. Filled out from reference TRBV7-2 and TRBJ2-1, the complete variable domain reads GAGVSQSPSNKVTEKGKDVELRCDPISGHTALYWYRQSLGQGLEFLIYFQGNSAPDKSGLPSDRFSAERTGGSVSTLTIQRTQQEDSAVYLCASSLVYNEQFFGPGTRLTVL.

The CDR3 region has the DNA TGTGCCAGCAGTTTAAGGTCCCTTCCGGGCTACACCTTC. Its protein is CASSLRSLPGYTF. The chain joins TRBV27 to TRBJ1-2; D is uncertain. V was pared by 2 bases and J by 8 bases, with 12 bases between. Germline V gives CDR1 MNHEY, CDR2 SMNVEV (reference sequence). The length of the CDR3 is 13 residues.

The V and J genes are TRBV7-9 and TRBJ2-3; D unresolved. The V and J ends lost 3 bases and 2 bases respectively, with 15 bases between them. Germline V CDR1 and CDR2: SEHNR, FQNEAQ (reference sequence). The CDR3 is 16 amino acids. CDR3 in amino acids: CASSFGIRILTDTQYF. CDR3 bases: TGTGCCAGCAGCTTTGGGATACGGATACTCACAGATACGCAGTATTTT.

The chain recombines TRBV9 with TRBJ2-3, with 16 bases matching TRBD2. This CDR3 is 16 amino acids long. V trimming: 4 bases; J trimming: 4 bases; junction bases outside the gene matches: 3. The germline V gene encodes CDR1 SGDLS and CDR2 YYNGEE. CDR3: CASSPGLAGGSDTQYF. DNA for the CDR3: TGTGCCAGCAGCCCGGGACTAGCGGGAGGGTCAGATACGCAGTATTTT. The whole variable domain, remainder taken from reference TRBV9 and TRBJ2-3, is DSGVTQTPKHLITATGQRVTLRCSPRSGDLSVYWYQQSLDQGLQFLIQYYNGEERAKGNILERFSAQQFPDLHSELNLSSLELGDSALYFCASSPGLAGGSDTQYFGPGTRLTVL.

The chain recombines TRBV6-5 with TRBJ2-3; 10 bases align to TRBD2. CDR1 and CDR2 from the germline V gene are MNHEY and SVGAGI. The V gene end was trimmed by 4 bases and the J gene end by 1 base; junction bases not matched to a gene: 5. The CDR3 extends over 16 amino acids. This CDR3 reads CASSSAGGPGTDTQYF. The CDR3 DNA sequence: TGTGCCAGCAGTTCAGCGGGAGGGCCCGGCACAGATACGCAGTATTTT.